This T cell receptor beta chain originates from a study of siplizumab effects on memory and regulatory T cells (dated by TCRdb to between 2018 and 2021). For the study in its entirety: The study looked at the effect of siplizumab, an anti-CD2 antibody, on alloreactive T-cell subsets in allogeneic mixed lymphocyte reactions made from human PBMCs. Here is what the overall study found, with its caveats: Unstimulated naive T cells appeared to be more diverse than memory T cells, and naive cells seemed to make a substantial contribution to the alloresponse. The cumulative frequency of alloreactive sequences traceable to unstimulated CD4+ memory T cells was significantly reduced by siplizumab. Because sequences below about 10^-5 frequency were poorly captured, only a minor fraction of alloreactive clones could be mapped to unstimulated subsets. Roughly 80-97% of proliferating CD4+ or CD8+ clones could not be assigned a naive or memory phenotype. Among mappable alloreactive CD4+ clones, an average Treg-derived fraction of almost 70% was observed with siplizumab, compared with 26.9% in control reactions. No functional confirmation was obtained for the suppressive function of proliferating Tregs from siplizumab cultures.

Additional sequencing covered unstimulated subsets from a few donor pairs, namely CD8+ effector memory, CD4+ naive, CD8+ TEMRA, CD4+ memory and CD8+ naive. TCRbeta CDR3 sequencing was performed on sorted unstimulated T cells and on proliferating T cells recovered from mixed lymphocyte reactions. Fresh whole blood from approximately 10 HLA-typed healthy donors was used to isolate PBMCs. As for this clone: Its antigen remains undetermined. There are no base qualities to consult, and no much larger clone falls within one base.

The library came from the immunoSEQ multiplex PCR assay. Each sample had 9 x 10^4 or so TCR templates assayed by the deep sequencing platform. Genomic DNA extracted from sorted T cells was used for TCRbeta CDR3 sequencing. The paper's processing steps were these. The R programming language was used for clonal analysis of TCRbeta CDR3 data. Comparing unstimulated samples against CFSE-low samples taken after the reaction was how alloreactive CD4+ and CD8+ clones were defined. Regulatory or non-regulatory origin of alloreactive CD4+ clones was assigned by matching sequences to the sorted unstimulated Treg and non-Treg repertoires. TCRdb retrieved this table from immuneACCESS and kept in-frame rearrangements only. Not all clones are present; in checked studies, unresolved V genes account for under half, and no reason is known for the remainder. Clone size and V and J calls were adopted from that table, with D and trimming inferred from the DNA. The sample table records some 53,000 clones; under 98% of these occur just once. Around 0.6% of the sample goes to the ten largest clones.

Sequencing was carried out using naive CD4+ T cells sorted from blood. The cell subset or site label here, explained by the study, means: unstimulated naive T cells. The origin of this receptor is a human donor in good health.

The DNA reads TGCGCCAGCAGCTTGGAGGCGGTACCAACTGGAAACACCATATATTTT. The translation is CASSLEAVPTGNTIYF. Recombination connected TRBV5-1 to TRBJ1-3, with no confident D gene call. The germline V gene sets CDR1 to SGHRS and CDR2 to YFSETQ. From the cysteine up to the phenylalanine, the CDR3 has a length of 16 residues. Of all the DNA, just the CDR3 is kept, 48 bases in frame from base 1. The V end loses 0 bases and the J end loses 2 bases, and a stretch of 12 bases separates them.